Shown below are 12 T cell receptor beta chains from a single sample sequenced in a study of cytomegalovirus exposure and HLA in healthy donors. With 60 Vbeta and 13 Jbeta primers, the PCR was carried out. Here immunoSEQ multiplex PCR was the method, and the copy in TCRdb shows in-frame clones only, minus some. This table has approximately 100,000 clones, around three quarters appearing once. Sample: PBMCs. These TCRs come from a woman aged 45-59 years in good health and CMV-seropositive.

This clone was seen just once. The V and J genes are TRBV11-2 and TRBJ2-7; D perhaps matches TRBD2 (5 bases). Trimming left V 5 bases short and J 2 bases short, with 16 bases between. CDR3 length equals 15 residues. Germline CDR1 and CDR2: SGHAT and FQNNGV. CDR3 amino acids: CASSVGSRGTYEQYF. CDR3 nucleotide sequence: TGTGCCAGCAGCGTAGGGTCGAGAGGGACCTACGAGCAGTACTTC.

The rearrangement joins TRBV9 to TRBJ2-7; a weak D match, TRBD2 (6 bases). The V end was cut by 0 bases, the J end by 6 bases, with 16 bases between. CDR3 length: 15 residues. The germline V gene has CDR1 SGDLS and CDR2 YYNGEE. The CDR3 bases are TGTGCCAGCAGCGTAGGGGGGGACTCCGGCTCCGAGCAGTACTTC. Translated: CASSVGGDSGSEQYF.

V and J are TRBV6-6 and TRBJ2-3; 11 nucleotides agree with TRBD1. Germline V gene sequence: CDR1 MNHNY, CDR2 SVGAGI (reference sequence). The CDR3 spans 15 residues. The V gene end was trimmed by 5 bases and the J gene end by 2 bases; junction bases not matched to a gene: 3. In nucleotides, the CDR3 is TGTGCCAGCAGTCTCGGACAGGGGGCCACAGATACGCAGTATTTT. Its protein product is CASSLGQGATDTQYF.

This rearrangement joins TRBV5-1 to TRBJ2-1, with D possibly matching TRBD2 (6 bases). The germline V gene encodes CDR1 SGHRS and CDR2 YFSETQ. CDR3 length: 11 amino acids. Between the trimmed V and J ends, which lost 2 bases and 10 bases, there was a span of 7 bases. This CDR3 is CASSFGLEQFF. In nucleotides, the CDR3 is TGCGCCAGCAGCTTCGGACTAGAGCAGTTCTTC.

This clone has just a few counts. The rearrangement joins TRBV5-5 to TRBJ2-1; 7 positions match TRBD1. Germline assignment: CDR1 SGHKS and CDR2 YYEKEE (reference sequence). V lost 2 bases and J lost 5; bases outside the gene matches: 4. The CDR3 contains 14 residues. The CDR3 spells CASSLRGLNNEQFF. DNA for the CDR3: TGTGCCAGCAGCTTAAGGGGGCTGAACAATGAGCAGTTCTTC.

CDR3 region: CASSDIGTSSYNEQFF. The CDR3 nucleotides read TGTGCCAGCAGCGACATCGGGACTAGCAGCTACAATGAGCAGTTCTTC. V and J are TRBV9 and TRBJ2-1; 9 nucleotides line up with TRBD2. CDR1 and CDR2 (germline): SGDLS, YYNGEE. The V segment lost 3 bases and the J segment 3 bases; nucleotides outside the gene matches: 7. The CDR3 loop spans 16 amino acids.

V gene TRBV6-6 combines with J gene TRBJ1-2, with D hard to call. Germline V gene lookup returns CDR1 MNHNY and CDR2 SVGAGI (reference sequence). CDR3 size: 14 residues. V lost 2 bases and J 4 bases, leaving 11 bases between the germline ends. The CDR3 DNA sequence: TGTGCCAGCAGTTACGGGCGGAGGTCCTATGGCTACACCTTC. It encodes CASSYGRRSYGYTF.

This clone occurred once. J is TRBJ1-2 and V is TRBV7-9; D is possibly TRBD1 (5 bases). Germline CDR1 reads SEHNR; CDR2 reads FQNEAQ (reference sequence). V lost 4 bases, J lost 8 bases, and 8 bases lay in between. The CDR3 totals 11 residues. CDR3 coding DNA: TGTGCCAGCAGCTCACAGGAGGGCTACACCTTC. Its translation: CASSSQEGYTF. Together with reference TRBV7-9 and TRBJ1-2, the CDR3 gives the full variable domain: DTGVSQNPRHKITKRGQNVTFRCDPISEHNRLYWYRQTLGQGPEFLTYFQNEAQLEKSRLLSDRFSAERPKGSFSTLEIQRTEQGDSAMYLCASSSQEGYTFGSGTRLTVV.

This clone has only a few counts. This rearrangement joins TRBV19 to TRBJ1-5; D may be TRBD1 (5 bases). The CDR3 loop spans 13 amino acids. Trimming left V 3 bases short and J 5 bases short, with 8 bases between. Per germline, CDR1 LNHDA and CDR2 SQIVND (reference sequence). This CDR3 is CASSMGGDQPQHF. The CDR3 coding sequence is TGTGCCAGTAGTATGGGAGGGGATCAGCCCCAGCATTTT. The variable domain in full, completed from reference TRBV19 and TRBJ1-5, reads DGGITQSPKYLFRKEGQNVTLSCEQNLNHDAMYWYRQDPGQGLRLIYYSQIVNDFQKGDIAEGYSVSREKKESFPLTVTSAQKNPTAFYLCASSMGGDQPQHFGDGTRLSIL.

This clone was counted between two and nine times. This rearrangement joins TRBV5-1 to TRBJ1-1; 8 nucleotides match TRBD1. Germline V gene data show CDR1 as SGHRS and CDR2 as YFSETQ. CDR3 length: 15 amino acids. Trimming at V came to 3 bases and at J to 1 base, leaving 5 bases not matched to a gene. CDR3 loop: CASSSGQGPNTEAFF. CDR3 DNA: TGCGCCAGCAGCTCTGGACAGGGCCCGAACACTGAAGCTTTCTTT.

This chain uses TRBV10-3 with TRBJ2-3, with 10 bases that match TRBD2. With 7 bases clipped from V and 6 bases from J, the junction kept 10 bases outside the gene matches. The germline gives CDR1 ENHRY, CDR2 SYGVKD. The CDR3 contains 15 residues. The CDR3: CAITGLAGGQDTQYF. The CDR3 coding sequence is TGTGCCATCACAGGATTAGCGGGGGGACAGGATACGCAGTATTTT.

The chain employs TRBV18 and TRBJ2-5; D is possibly TRBD2 (5 bases). The CDR3 sequence is 14 residues long. Germline V lookup: CDR1 KGHSH, CDR2 LQKENI. The V and J ends lost 5 bases and 3 bases respectively, with 13 bases between them. CDR3 in amino acids: CASSLVEGKETQYF. For the CDR3, the DNA is TGTGCCAGCTCATTGGTAGAGGGAAAAGAGACCCAGTACTTC.